These 23 T cell receptor beta chains came from one sample sequenced in a study of beta chain features in type 1 diabetes. Study-level results: All four CD4+ subsets of Type 1 diabetes patients contained TCRB CDR3s that were moderately but significantly shorter.

Since all of the isolated RNA was reverse transcribed, expressed TCRB transcripts were what got sequenced. The assay was immunoSEQ multiplex PCR, and TCRdb's table has in-frame clones only and misses some. The repertoire holds 600,000 or so clones, with around 15% as singletons. Their specific antigens are unknown. The sample comprised naive CD4+ T cells from blood. Receptors were obtained from a man aged 18 to 29 with type 1 diabetes.

This clone was detected a few times. The genes are TRBV30 and TRBJ1-1, with a weak D call TRBD1 (5 bases). The V and J ends lost 4 bases and 4 bases respectively, with 19 bases between them. The CDR3 covers 15 residues. The germline CDR1 and CDR2 sequences are GTSNPN and SVGIG (reference sequence). This CDR3 reads CAWTIPGTQGTEAFF. CDR3 DNA sequence: TGTGCCTGGACAATCCCCGGGACTCAGGGCACTGAAGCTTTCTTT.

Here the CDR3 reads CASRSQGAVTYNEQFF. The CDR3, as DNA: TGCGCCAGCAGATCACAGGGGGCTGTAACCTACAATGAGCAGTTCTTC. The rearrangement links TRBV5-1 to TRBJ2-1; 9 bases map to TRBD1. Germline CDR1 reads SGHRS; CDR2 reads YFSETQ. The V segment lost 5 bases and the J segment 2 bases; nucleotides outside the gene matches: 8. This CDR3 is 16 amino acids long.

Here the CDR3 reads CASSLRDYWYNEQFF. In DNA, the CDR3 is TGCGCCAGCAGCTTGAGGGATTATTGGTACAATGAGCAGTTCTTC. The chain combines TRBV5-1 with TRBJ2-1; D not certain. The germline V gene encodes CDR1 SGHRS and CDR2 YFSETQ. The CDR3 consists of 15 residues. Trimming removed 1 base from V and 4 bases from J, with 12 bases in between.

Regarding this clone: Other DNA sequences from this sample encode an identical CDR3 as well. The rearrangement uses TRBV5-1 and TRBJ1-5, with 9 bases fitting TRBD1. Unmatched junction bases numbered 3, after V lost 2 bases and J lost 3 bases. The germline V gene has CDR1 SGHRS and CDR2 YFSETQ. The CDR3 loop spans 15 amino acids. The CDR3 DNA reads TGCGCCAGCAGCTTAGGACAGGGGTCCAATCAGCCCCAGCATTTT. Protein: CASSLGQGSNQPQHF.

V is TRBV11-1 and J is TRBJ2-1; D ambiguous. This CDR3 comprises 15 residues. CDR1 SGHAT and CDR2 FQDESV come from the germline V gene (reference sequence). V lost 3 bases and J 0 bases, leaving 9 bases between the germline ends. The CDR3 DNA sequence: TGTGCCAGCAGCTTCAGACGGAGCTCCTACAATGAGCAGTTCTTC. It translates to CASSFRRSSYNEQFF.

This clone was recorded a few times. This sequence joins TRBV27 and TRBJ2-7, with D uncertain. Germline CDR1 MNHEY, CDR2 SMNVEV (reference sequence). The CDR3 totals 13 residues. The ends were cut back, 2 bases at V and 2 bases at J, with 7 bases in the middle. The CDR3 sequence is CASSLVGTYEQYF. The CDR3 DNA is TGTGCCAGCAGTTTAGTGGGAACCTACGAGCAGTACTTC.

The chain uses TRBV6-1 and TRBJ2-7; the match to TRBD2 covers 7 bases. CDR1 MNHNS and CDR2 SASEGT come from the germline V gene. The V and J ends lost 8 bases and 2 bases, in that order; junction bases with no gene match: 6. The CDR3 contains 13 residues. CDR3 DNA: TGTGCCAGCCGGACTAGTCTGGCCTACGAGCAGTACTTC. Its protein is CASRTSLAYEQYF.

This chain joins TRBV2 and TRBJ2-7; D remains unclear. Trimming shortened V by 7 bases and J by 0 bases, and 13 bases separated the two germline ends. The CDR3 consists of 14 residues. Germline-derived CDR1 and CDR2 are SNHLY and FYNNEI. The CDR3 DNA follows: TGTGCCAGCACCGTCAGTGGTGACTCCTACGAGCAGTACTTC. As protein: CASTVSGDSYEQYF.

This clone was observed a handful of times. The rearrangement joins TRBV5-4 to TRBJ1-2; 11 positions match TRBD1. Trimming took 1 base from V and 7 from J; bases not matched to a gene: 9. The CDR3 is 16 residues long. From germline, CDR1 is SGHNT and CDR2 YYREEE (reference sequence). CDR3 sequence (DNA): TGTGCCAGCAGCTTGCCCTCGGACAGGGGGCAAAGTGGCTACACCTTC. This translates into CASSLPSDRGQSGYTF.

The V and J genes are TRBV6-5 and TRBJ2-7; a possible D gene is TRBD1 (5 bases). Between the trimmed V and J ends, which lost 5 bases and 9 bases, there was a span of 14 bases. Germline CDR1 and CDR2: MNHEY and SVGAGI. The CDR3 runs 12 residues. The DNA of the CDR3 is TGTGCCAGCAGTCCACAGGTGGATCGGCAGTACTTC. Amino acids: CASSPQVDRQYF.

The CDR3 protein is CASSLGTRSEQYF. The CDR3 region has the DNA TGCGCCAGCAGCTTGGGGACTAGGAGCGAGCAGTACTTC. The chain recombines TRBV5-1 with TRBJ2-7, with 7 bases matching TRBD2. The CDR3 sequence is 13 residues long. The V gene end was trimmed by 0 bases and the J gene end by 6 bases; junction bases not matched to a gene: 3. CDR1 is SGHRS and CDR2 is YFSETQ in the germline V gene.

This chain connects TRBV30 to TRBJ1-2; weak D call: TRBD1 (6 bases). Germline CDR1 GTSNPN, CDR2 SVGIG (reference sequence). Trimming took off 3 bases at V and 4 bases at J, with 12 bases between the two ends. The CDR3 length is 13 residues. CDR3: CAWSSGTRYGYTF. The CDR3 DNA is TGTGCCTGGAGCTCGGGGACACGCTATGGCTACACCTTC.

The chain has TRBV27 and TRBJ2-7; possible D gene TRBD1, 6 bases. Per germline, CDR1 MNHEY and CDR2 SMNVEV (reference sequence). V was shortened by 3 bases and J by 3 bases, with 24 bases between the two germline ends. This CDR3 has 18 residues. The CDR3 sequence is CASSFPPFPGQPLYEQYF. CDR3 in DNA: TGTGCCAGCAGTTTTCCCCCATTTCCGGGACAACCACTCTACGAGCAGTACTTC.

This clone has only a few counts. The V gene is TRBV14, the J gene TRBJ2-3; TRBD2 is a possible D gene (6 bases). V was pared by 1 base and J by 6 bases, with 20 bases between. CDR3 size: 17 residues. CDR1 and CDR2 from the germline V gene are SGHDN and FVKESK. The CDR3 DNA reads as TGTGCCAGCAGCCAAGGCCTCCGGGACTCTCGAATGGATACGCAGTATTTT. Translating gives CASSQGLRDSRMDTQYF.

The chain recombines TRBV25-1 with TRBJ2-1, with D perhaps assigned TRBD1 or TRBD2 (5 bases each). The ends were cut back, 6 bases at V and 3 bases at J, with 21 bases in the middle. Germline CDR1 MGHDK, CDR2 SYGVNS. The CDR3 length is 17 residues. The CDR3 here is CASRSDWGRRSYNEQFF. CDR3 coding DNA: TGTGCCAGCAGATCTGATTGGGGGAGAAGGAGCTACAATGAGCAGTTCTTC.

The genes are TRBV13 and TRBJ1-5; D perhaps matches TRBD1 (6 bases). V lost 3 bases and J lost 2, with 17 bases in between. The germline CDR1 and CDR2 sequences are PRHDT and FYEKMQ (reference sequence). The CDR3 runs to 17 residues. The chain's CDR3 is CASSFTGWGRGNQPQHF. The CDR3 DNA follows: TGTGCCAGCAGCTTTACAGGGTGGGGGCGAGGCAATCAGCCCCAGCATTTT.

This clone has more than one count but fewer than ten. The CDR3 protein is CAWSLTTGLNYGYTF. Here the CDR3 DNA reads TGTGCCTGGAGTCTCACCACAGGTTTAAACTATGGCTACACCTTC. The gene calls are TRBV30 and TRBJ1-2, with D tentatively TRBD1 (5 bases). CDR1 is GTSNPN, CDR2 SVGIG, per germline (reference sequence). Trimming cost V 2 bases and J 2 bases, with 15 bases left between them. The CDR3 runs to 15 residues.

This clone was seen only a few times. Other DNA sequences from this sample encode an identical CDR3 as well. The V call is TRBV9, the J call TRBJ2-5; D is ambiguous. V lost 0 bases and J 4 bases, leaving 7 bases between the germline ends. This CDR3 has 13 amino acids. Germline lookup yields CDR1 SGDLS and CDR2 YYNGEE. CDR3 sequence: CASSVGLGETQYF. The CDR3 DNA sequence: TGTGCCAGCAGCGTAGGCTTGGGAGAGACCCAGTACTTC. The full variable domain, completed using reference TRBV9 and TRBJ2-5, is DSGVTQTPKHLITATGQRVTLRCSPRSGDLSVYWYQQSLDQGLQFLIQYYNGEERAKGNILERFSAQQFPDLHSELNLSSLELGDSALYFCASSVGLGETQYFGPGTRLLVL.

The CDR3 spells CASSLGTKSEQFF. The CDR3 DNA sequence: TGTGCCAGCAGCTTGGGGACTAAGTCTGAGCAGTTCTTC. The rearrangement links TRBV5-4 to TRBJ2-1; D is possibly TRBD2 (6 bases). CDR3 length equals 13 residues. Between the trimmed V and J ends, which lost 0 bases and 9 bases, there was a span of 10 bases. Germline assignment: CDR1 SGHNT and CDR2 YYREEE (reference sequence).

J is TRBJ2-3 and V is TRBV5-4, with 7 bases matching TRBD2. The CDR3 has 14 amino acids. Trimming took 5 bases from V and 3 from J; bases not matched to a gene: 6. The V gene's germline CDR1 is SGHNT and CDR2 YYREEE (reference sequence). CDR3 coding DNA: TGTGCCAGCAGTTACAGCGGGGCTACAGATACGCAGTATTTT. This encodes CASSYSGATDTQYF.

There are a few counts of this clone. The genes are TRBV29-1 and TRBJ1-5; TRBD1 matches at 8 bases. The germline V gene encodes CDR1 SQVTM and CDR2 ANQGSEA. CDR3 size: 13 residues. J was trimmed by 2 bases and V by 5 bases; bases with no gene match: 2. CDR3 protein: CSVQGAGNQPQHF. CDR3 in DNA: TGCAGCGTTCAGGGGGCTGGCAATCAGCCCCAGCATTTT.

A few counts support this clone. The chain employs TRBV7-9 and TRBJ2-2; D perhaps matches TRBD1 (5 bases). The germline V gene encodes CDR1 SEHNR and CDR2 FQNEAQ (reference sequence). The CDR3 length is 16 residues. The germline V and J ends were trimmed by 5 bases and 7 bases, with 20 bases remaining between them. CDR3 in DNA: TGTGCCAGCAGCCAAAGGACACGGACGGATGGCGGGGAGCTGTTTTTT. Protein: CASSQRTRTDGGELFF.

This clone was seen more than once but under ten times. The gene calls are TRBV25-1 and TRBJ2-5; TRBD1 agrees at 7 bases. Trimming took 3 bases from V and 5 from J; bases not matched to a gene: 12. The CDR3 runs 16 residues. CDR1 is MGHDK, CDR2 SYGVNS, per germline. Here the CDR3 reads CASSDRIEGARETQYF. CDR3 coding DNA: TGTGCCAGCAGTGACCGGATCGAGGGGGCGAGGGAGACCCAGTACTTC.